These 26 T cell receptor beta chains originate from one sample sequenced in a study of blood T cells in healthy people across ages. A J-beta primer mix and a sample-barcoded 5' primer were used in a second PCR of about 7 to 12 cycles. One entry per CDR3 protein, called by TCRdb with MiXCR from the 5' RACE reads. Of 1.5 million to 2 million distinct CDR3 sequences in the sample, 49% were seen once. Sequencing input: blood. These receptors were taken from a woman aged 40 to 49 in good health.

DNA of the CDR3: TGTGCCAGCTCACCCCCAGACAGCCGGTATGGCTACACCTTC. Translation gives CASSPPDSRYGYTF. The rearrangement uses TRBV18 and TRBJ1-2; D may be TRBD1 (5 bases). The CDR3 runs to 14 residues. Trimming shortened V by 3 bases and J by 5 bases, and 13 bases separated the two germline ends. Germline V gives CDR1 KGHSH, CDR2 LQKENI.

This clonotype was seen once. This chain links TRBV29-1 with TRBJ1-4, with D maybe TRBD1 (6 bases). Germline values: CDR1 SQVTM, CDR2 ANQGSEA. This CDR3 is 13 amino acids long. The V and J ends lost 4 bases and 8 bases respectively, with 14 bases between them. The CDR3 sequence: CSVGGQGKEKLFF. The CDR3 nucleotides read TGCAGCGTTGGGGGTCAGGGGAAAGAAAAACTGTTTTTT.

This clonotype was recorded once. The V call is TRBV7-2, the J call TRBJ2-4, with 7 bases fitting TRBD1. The CDR3 runs 15 residues. V trimming: 5 bases; J trimming: 2 bases; junction bases outside the gene matches: 6. Germline assignment: CDR1 SGHTA and CDR2 FQGNSA. The CDR3 is CASSTQQGTKNIQYF. The CDR3 nucleotides read TGTGCCAGCAGCACACAACAGGGGACCAAAAACATTCAGTACTTC.

In its sample, this clonotype was seen a few times. V usage is TRBV12-3 or TRBV12-4 and J usage is TRBJ1-2, with a weak D call TRBD1 (6 bases). Trimming stripped 7 bases from V and 8 bases from J, with 14 bases between. This CDR3 spans 12 amino acids. The DNA for the CDR3 is TGTGCCAGCAACTTCAGGGGAAACGGCTACACCTTC. This translates into CASNFRGNGYTF.

The sample holds a few counts of this clonotype. The chain has TRBV28 and TRBJ2-3; possibly TRBD1 or TRBD2 for D (5 bases each). Germline CDR1 MDHEN, CDR2 SYDVKM. The CDR3 totals 14 residues. Trimming left V 10 bases short and J 0 bases short, with 14 bases between. This chain's CDR3 is CAINRWDSTDTQYF. CDR3 in DNA: TGTGCCATTAACCGCTGGGACAGCACAGATACGCAGTATTTT.

This clonotype has only one observation. CDR3 DNA: TGCGCCAGCAGCTCCGGGACTACAAACAATGAGCAGTTCTTC. It encodes CASSSGTTNNEQFF. This rearrangement joins TRBV5-1 to TRBJ2-1; 7 nucleotides agree with TRBD2. Trimming removed 3 bases from V and 5 bases from J; junction bases left unmatched: 5. The CDR3 covers 14 residues. CDR1 is SGHRS and CDR2 is YFSETQ in the germline V gene.

The V call is TRBV20-1, the J call TRBJ1-4; D gene ambiguous. The length of the CDR3 is 15 residues. From germline, CDR1 is DFQATT and CDR2 SNEGSKA (reference sequence). The germline V and J ends were trimmed by 3 bases and 8 bases, with 19 bases remaining between them. CDR3 DNA: TGCAGTGCTAGCAAAACCTCGGATGGGGTCGAAAAACTGTTTTTT. It codes for CSASKTSDGVEKLFF.

V gene TRBV20-1 combines with J gene TRBJ2-5, with a weak D call TRBD2 (6 bases). Germline lookup yields CDR1 DFQATT and CDR2 SNEGSKA (reference sequence). The CDR3 contains 14 residues. The V and J ends lost 4 bases and 2 bases respectively, with 14 bases between them. CDR3 sequence: CSAIGTLGQETQYF. CDR3 sequence (DNA): TGCAGTGCTATCGGGACTTTAGGGCAAGAGACCCAGTACTTC.

The gene calls are TRBV11-2 and TRBJ2-5; D is possibly TRBD1 (6 bases). V shed 6 bases and J shed 4 bases, with 15 bases lying between them. Germline V lookup: CDR1 SGHAT, CDR2 FQNNGV. The CDR3 has 14 residues. CDR3 protein: CASRMWGHGETQYF. As DNA, the CDR3 is TGTGCCAGCAGGATGTGGGGGCACGGAGAGACCCAGTACTTC.

The rearrangement uses TRBV4-1 and TRBJ1-6; the D is unclear. The CDR3 has 12 amino acids. Trimming left V 3 bases short and J 6 bases short, with 3 bases between. Looked up from germline, CDR1 is MGHRA and CDR2 is YSYEKL. The CDR3 sequence is CASSHSNSPLHF. CDR3 DNA: TGCGCCAGCAGCCATTCTAATTCACCCCTCCACTTT.

The chain recombines TRBV5-1 with TRBJ2-3; D remains ambiguous. Germline V gives CDR1 SGHRS, CDR2 YFSETQ. V was pared by 2 bases and J by 1 base, with 17 bases between. CDR3 length: 17 amino acids. DNA of the CDR3: TGCGCCAGCAGCTTCGGTACCCGAAGAACTGGCACAGATACGCAGTATTTT. Its protein product is CASSFGTRRTGTDTQYF.

A few counts support this clonotype. The J gene is TRBJ2-7, the V gene TRBV5-1; either TRBD1 or TRBD2 may fit D (6 bases each). CDR3 length: 14 amino acids. Trimming shortened V by 4 bases and J by 6 bases, and 17 bases separated the two germline ends. CDR1 and CDR2 from the germline V gene are SGHRS and YFSETQ. CDR3: CASSAWGAESEQYF. The CDR3 nucleotides are TGCGCCAGCAGCGCGTGGGGGGCGGAGTCCGAGCAGTACTTC.

The chain couples TRBV6-5 to TRBJ2-5; 9 bases fit TRBD1. Judging by the DNA end, TRBJ2-7 fits better; the J call may be wrong. The CDR3 sequence is 14 residues long. The germline CDR1 and CDR2 sequences are MNHEY and SVGAGI. The chain's CDR3 is CASSNPGQGHEQYF. CDR3 bases: TGTGCCAGCAGTAACCCGGGACAGGGCCACGAGCAGTACTTC.

This clonotype was counted only a few times. The V gene is TRBV27, the J gene TRBJ2-4; 9 nucleotides agree with TRBD1. Matching the DNA end better, TRBJ2-7 makes the J call doubtful. The CDR3 runs 16 residues. Germline V gives CDR1 MNHEY, CDR2 SMNVEV (reference sequence). CDR3: CASSPAKRQGGYEQYF. For the CDR3, the DNA is TGTGCCAGCAGTCCCGCCAAGAGACAGGGGGGCTACGAGCAGTACTTC.

This clonotype occurred a few times. This sequence joins TRBV7-2 and TRBJ2-1; possibly TRBD1 for D (6 bases). CDR1 is SGHTA and CDR2 is FQGNSA in the germline V gene. The V end was cut by 2 bases, the J end by 8 bases, with 16 bases between. This CDR3 is built from 15 residues. CDR3 sequence: CASSLFRGPSDEQFF. Here the CDR3 DNA reads TGTGCCAGCAGCTTATTCAGGGGACCTTCGGATGAGCAGTTCTTC.

The V and J genes are TRBV27 and TRBJ1-4, with unresolved D. Trimming pared 2 bases from V and 2 bases from J, leaving 6 bases between. The CDR3 is made up of 14 amino acids. Germline values: CDR1 MNHEY, CDR2 SMNVEV (reference sequence). The CDR3 here is CASSLLGTNEKLFF. CDR3 DNA: TGTGCCAGCAGTTTACTTGGGACTAATGAAAAACTGTTTTTT.

V is TRBV5-1 and J is TRBJ2-5; 10 nucleotides line up with TRBD1. Losses at the gene ends were 6 bases for V and 5 bases for J; bases not matched to a gene: 13. The germline gives CDR1 SGHRS, CDR2 YFSETQ. CDR3 length: 16 amino acids. CDR3 nucleotide sequence: TGCGCCAGCACCCCATCCGGGACAGGGGTCGGGGAGACCCAGTACTTC. Its protein is CASTPSGTGVGETQYF. The variable domain in full, with the rest retrieved from reference TRBV5-1 and TRBJ2-5, is KAGVTQTPRYLIKTRGQQVTLSCSPISGHRSVSWYQQTPGQGLQFLFEYFSETQRNKGNFPGRFSGRQFSNSRSEMNVSTLELGDSALYLCASTPSGTGVGETQYFGPGTRLLVL.

This clonotype was recorded a few times. This chain connects TRBV28 to TRBJ1-5, with 7 bases fitting TRBD1. Germline trimming cut 6 bases from V and 4 bases from J; bases unmatched to any gene: 6. CDR3 size: 14 residues. The germline V gene has CDR1 MDHEN and CDR2 SYDVKM. CDR3 residues: CASRDGTANQPQHF. CDR3 nucleotides: TGTGCCAGCAGGGACGGGACAGCTAATCAGCCCCAGCATTTT.

CDR3 sequence (DNA): TGTGCCAGCAGCCGAACGCGCGGGTCGGATGGGGGTCAGCCCCAGCATTTT. Residues: CASSRTRGSDGGQPQHF. The chain recombines TRBV4-2 with TRBJ1-5; the D gene is possibly TRBD1 (5 bases). The CDR3 totals 17 residues. Germline lookup yields CDR1 LGHNA and CDR2 YNFKEQ. Trimming took off 4 bases at V and 6 bases at J, with 22 bases between the two ends.

The chain couples TRBV20-1 to TRBJ1-4, with D perhaps TRBD1 (6 bases). This CDR3 spans 14 amino acids. Germline lookup yields CDR1 DFQATT and CDR2 SNEGSKA (reference sequence). The V gene lost 6 bases and the J gene lost 6 bases, with 17 bases spanning the gap. The CDR3 spells CSARDISGDEKLFF. In DNA, the CDR3 is TGCAGTGCACGGGACATTTCGGGAGATGAAAAACTGTTTTTT.

The V and J genes are TRBV29-1 and TRBJ2-7; unclear D gene. The V end lost 7 bases, the J end lost 2 bases, and 15 bases lay between the germline ends. The germline CDR1 and CDR2 sequences are SQVTM and ANQGSEA. The CDR3 consists of 13 residues. Here the CDR3 DNA reads TGCAGCGGCCTTCGTCCTGGAACCTACGAGCAGTACTTC. Translated: CSGLRPGTYEQYF.

This chain connects TRBV20-1 to TRBJ2-3, with 7 nucleotides matching TRBD2. The CDR3 is 16 amino acids. Germline CDR1 DFQATT, CDR2 SNEGSKA (reference sequence). The V segment lost 5 bases and the J segment 2 bases; nucleotides outside the gene matches: 13. CDR3 bases: TGCAGTGCTCCATCCCCTCGCGGGGGAAACACAGATACGCAGTATTTT. Encoded protein: CSAPSPRGGNTDTQYF.

The genes are TRBV28 and TRBJ2-7, with 10 bases that match TRBD1. CDR1 and CDR2 (germline): MDHEN, SYDVKM. The CDR3 loop spans 14 amino acids. V shed 10 bases and J 2 bases; nucleotides not matched to a gene: 8. The CDR3 region has the DNA TGTGCCACCTTAGACAGGGGGCTCCCCTACGAGCAGTACTTC. Encoded protein: CATLDRGLPYEQYF.

The rearrangement joins TRBV2 to TRBJ2-1, with D possibly being TRBD2 (6 bases). Trimming pared 9 bases from V and 2 bases from J, leaving 23 bases between. Germline values: CDR1 SNHLY, CDR2 FYNNEI. The CDR3 spans 17 residues. The CDR3 sequence: CASRFSTGGVPYNEQFF. CDR3 DNA: TGTGCCAGTAGATTTTCCACAGGAGGGGTACCCTACAATGAGCAGTTCTTC.

The chain carries TRBV21-1 and TRBJ1-2. TRBV21-1 is a known pseudogene. The CDR3 spans 17 residues. The CDR3 bases are TGTGCCAGCAGCACCGAGGAGGGCCAGGGAACTAACTATGGCTACACCTTC. This codes for CASSTEEGQGTNYGYTF.

The rearrangement joins TRBV20-1 to TRBJ2-7; 7 nucleotides match TRBD2. The CDR3 loop spans 13 amino acids. V trimming: 3 bases; J trimming: 2 bases; junction bases outside the gene matches: 4. The germline V gene encodes CDR1 DFQATT and CDR2 SNEGSKA (reference sequence). CDR3 sequence: CSARTSSTYEQYF. The CDR3 DNA reads TGCAGTGCTAGGACTAGCAGCACCTACGAGCAGTACTTC.